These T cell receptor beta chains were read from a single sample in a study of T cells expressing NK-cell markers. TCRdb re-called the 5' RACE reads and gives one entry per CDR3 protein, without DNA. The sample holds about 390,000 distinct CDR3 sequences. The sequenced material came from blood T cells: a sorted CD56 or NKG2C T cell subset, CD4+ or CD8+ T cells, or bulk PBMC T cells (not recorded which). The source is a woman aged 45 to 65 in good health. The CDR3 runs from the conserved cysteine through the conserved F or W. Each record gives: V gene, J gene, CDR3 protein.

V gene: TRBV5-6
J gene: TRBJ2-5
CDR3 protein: CASSLSSGGREGETQYF

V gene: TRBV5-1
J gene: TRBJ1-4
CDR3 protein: CASSLAVQGDKLFF

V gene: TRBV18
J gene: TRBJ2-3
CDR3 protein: CASSPLSFRTDTQYF

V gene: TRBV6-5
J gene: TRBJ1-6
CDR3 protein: CASRARGVNNSPLHF

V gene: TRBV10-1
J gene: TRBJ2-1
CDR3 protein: CASTRYNEQFF

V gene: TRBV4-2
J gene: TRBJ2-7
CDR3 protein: CASSQDEGGLAGTYEQYF

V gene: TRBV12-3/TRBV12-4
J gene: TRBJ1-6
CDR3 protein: CASSPSWGGSPLHF

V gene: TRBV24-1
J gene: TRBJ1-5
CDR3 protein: CATSGGGRDQPQHF

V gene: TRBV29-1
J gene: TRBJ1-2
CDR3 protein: CSVEIGLNYGYTF

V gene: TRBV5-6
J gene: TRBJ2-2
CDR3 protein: CASSWASGRDTGELFF

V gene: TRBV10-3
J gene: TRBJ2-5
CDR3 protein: CAISQSSGSDQETQYF

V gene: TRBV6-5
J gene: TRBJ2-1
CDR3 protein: CASSYAGRRTEQFF

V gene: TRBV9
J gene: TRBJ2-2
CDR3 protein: CASSLRTSGNTGELFF

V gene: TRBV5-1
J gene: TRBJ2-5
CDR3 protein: CASSLGLGINRPETQYF

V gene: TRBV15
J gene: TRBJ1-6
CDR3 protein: CATSRVVETNSPLHF

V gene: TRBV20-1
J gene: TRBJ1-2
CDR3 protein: CSAPSGTGRNYGYTF